This T cell receptor beta chain is from a study of response to subunit inactivated influenza vaccine. Germline V CDR1 and CDR2: LNHDA, SQIVND (reference sequence). Trimming took off 3 bases at V and 8 bases at J, with 11 bases between the two ends. The length of the CDR3 is 14 residues. TCRdb reprocessed the RT-PCR reads via MiXCR and lists one record per CDR3 protein. The sample records about half a million distinct CDR3 sequences, about 25% being singletons. This clonotype was observed a handful of times. Sample: CD4+ T cells sorted from PBMCs, taken 4 to 6 days after vaccination. The receptor was isolated from a man between 50 and 59 years old who received an inactivated influenza vaccine. The V call is TRBV19, the J call TRBJ1-6; D gene uncertain. This chain's CDR3 is CASSIVGGDSPLHF. CDR3 in DNA: TGTGCCAGTAGTATTGTGGGAGGCGATTCACCCCTCCACTTT.